A selection of T cell receptor beta chains follows, all from one sample in a study of control samples from healthy donors and cancer patients. Data came from immunoSEQ multiplex PCR; TCRdb stores just in-frame clones and leaves some out. The sample comprises about 130,000 clones, 90% of which are singletons, and 2% to 3% rests with the top ten. Source material: blood. All receptors come from a man between 35 and 55 years old in good health. CDR3s include the opening cysteine and the closing phenylalanine or tryptophan. D genes are given only for firm matches. Size is omitted from some rows. Given values are once, few, many or a class for expanded clones.

>TRBV29-1|few|-|TRBJ1-1
TGCAGCGCCGCCCGGGTCGCGAACACTGAAGCTTTCTTT
CSAARVANTEAFF
>TRBV19|-|-|TRBJ2-5
TGTGCCAGTAGTATTGGAGGGTTCGAAGAGACCCAGTACTTC
CASSIGGFEETQYF
>TRBV6-6|-|TRBD1|TRBJ2-7
TGTGCCAGCAAAATAGGGACAGGGAGAGGATCCGAGCAGTACTTC
CASKIGTGRGSEQYF
>TRBV5-5|-|-|TRBJ2-1
TGTGCCAGCAGCTTCGTGTCAGGGTGGTGGGAGCAGTTCTTC
CASSFVSGWWEQFF
>TRBV6-5|-|TRBD1|TRBJ1-2
TGTGCCAGCACCGAGGACAGGGGGCTGAAAGGCTACACCTTC
CASTEDRGLKGYTF
>TRBV5-1|few|-|TRBJ2-7
TGCGCCAGCAGCTTGTTGGGACACTCCTACGAGCAGTACTTC
CASSLLGHSYEQYF
>TRBV11-3|-|TRBD1|TRBJ1-5
TGTGCCAGCAGCTTAGAGGGCAGGGGGCTGGTGCGCAATCAGCCCCAGCATTTT
CASSLEGRGLVRNQPQHF
>TRBV5-4|-|-|TRBJ2-2
TGTGCCAGCAGCTTGTTTTCGGGGAACACCGGGGAGCTGTTTTTT
CASSLFSGNTGELFF
>TRBV29-1|-|TRBD1|TRBJ1-5
TGCAGCGTTGAAGTTGACGACAGGGCCGGTCAGCCCCAGCATTTT
CSVEVDDRAGQPQHF
>TRBV28|once|-|TRBJ1-1
TGTGCCAGCAGTGTCCTGGGCCCGAACACTGAAGCTTTCTTT
CASSVLGPNTEAFF
>TRBV10-2|once|-|TRBJ1-1
TGCGCCAGCAGTGAGTCGGAGGGGACGTACACTGAAGCTTTCTTT
CASSESEGTYTEAFF
>TRBV5-5|once|TRBD1|TRBJ2-7
TGTGCCAGCAGCTTCACCGGGACAGGGGGGCCGTTTGCCTACGAGCAGTACTTC
CASSFTGTGGPFAYEQYF
>TRBV6-5|-|-|TRBJ2-5
TGTGCCAGCAGTCGGGGGGCTGATGTGAAAGAGACCCAGTACTTC
CASSRGADVKETQYF
>TRBV5-6|-|TRBD2|TRBJ2-5
TGTGCCAGCAGCTTGGAGGGGAGCGGGGTCCAAGAGACCCAGTACTTC
CASSLEGSGVQETQYF
>TRBV27|-|-|TRBJ2-7
TGTGCCAGCAGTTTATCGAGCAGGCTCGCTTACGAGCAGTACTTC
CASSLSSRLAYEQYF
>TRBV3-1/TRBV3-2|-|-|TRBJ1-1
TGTGCCAGCAGCCTAGGGGACACTGAAGCTTTCTTT
CASSLGDTEAFF
>TRBV25-1|once|-|TRBJ1-2
TGTGCCAGCAGTGAAAGGGGGAGCGGGGGGCTCGGATATGGCTACACCTTC
CASSERGSGGLGYGYTF
>TRBV3-1/TRBV3-2|-|-|TRBJ2-7
TGTGCCAGCAGCCAGGGGCCAAGCTCCTACGAGCAGTACTTC
CASSQGPSSYEQYF
>TRBV28|-|-|TRBJ1-2
TGTGCCAGCAGATTTCGAGGGAAGGGCTACACCTTC
CASRFRGKGYTF
>TRBV14|-|TRBD2|TRBJ2-7
TGTGCCAGCAGCCAAACAAATAGGCGGGGGACGCCGCGGGAGGAGCAGTACTTC
CASSQTNRRGTPREEQYF
>TRBV14|-|-|TRBJ2-1
TGTGCCAGCAGCCAAGCTGGGACTGTCCCCTACAATGAGCAGTTCTTC
CASSQAGTVPYNEQFF
>TRBV12-3/TRBV12-4|-|-|TRBJ2-1
TGTGCCAGCAGTCCCGGGGCCAACAATGAGCAGTTCTTC
CASSPGANNEQFF
>TRBV5-5|-|-|TRBJ1-1
TGTGCCAGCAGCTTGGGGGGGTCAAACACTGAAGCTTTCTTT
CASSLGGSNTEAFF
>TRBV5-1|once|-|TRBJ2-1
TGCGCCAGCAGCTTGGAGTTGGGGGCGTTAGGGGATGAGCAGTTCTTC
CASSLELGALGDEQFF
>TRBV27|-|-|TRBJ1-1
TGTGCCAGCAGTTCGTGTGAAGCTTTCTTT
CASSSCEAFF
>TRBV6-1|-|-|TRBJ2-2
TGTGCCAGCAGTGTCGTTGGACCAGGGGAGACCGGGGAGCTGTTTTTT
CASSVVGPGETGELFF
>TRBV5-6|-|-|TRBJ1-2
TGTGCCAGCAGCTTCCAAGGATCGGGTGCCTATGGCTACACCTTC
CASSFQGSGAYGYTF
>TRBV5-1|-|-|TRBJ2-3
TGCGCCAGCAGCTTGGAGGGTCGGGGTGGCACAGATACGCAGTATTTT
CASSLEGRGGTDTQYF
>TRBV7-6|once|-|TRBJ2-2
TGTGCCAGCAGCTTAGAGGCAGTGAACACCGGGGAGCTGTTTTTT
CASSLEAVNTGELFF
>TRBV28|-|TRBD1|TRBJ1-2
TGTGCCAGCGGGGGACAGGGGGCCGGCGGCTACACCTTC
CASGGQGAGGYTF
>TRBV10-1|-|TRBD1|TRBJ2-7
TGCGCCAGCAGTGAAGGGACAGGGTTTTACGAGCAGTACTTC
CASSEGTGFYEQYF
>TRBV5-1|once|-|TRBJ1-3
TGCGCCAGCAGCGTGGACAACTCTGGAAACACCATATATTTT
CASSVDNSGNTIYF
>TRBV5-6|-|TRBD1|TRBJ2-5
TGTGCCAGCAGAGGACCGGGACAGGGCGGAGAGACCCAGTACTTC
CASRGPGQGGETQYF
>TRBV4-2|-|-|TRBJ2-7
TGTGCCAGCGGAGCTGGTGAGCAGTACTTC
CASGAGEQYF
>TRBV9|-|TRBD2|TRBJ2-1
TGTGCCAGCAGCAGCCTTGGGACTAGCGGGGGGTCTTCTTACAATGAGCAGTTCTTC
CASSSLGTSGGSSYNEQFF
>TRBV3-1/TRBV3-2|once|-|TRBJ1-3
TGTGCCAGCAGCCAACAGGGTCCTTGGGACACCATATATTTT
CASSQQGPWDTIYF
>TRBV7-7|-|-|TRBJ2-3
TGTGCTAGCAGCTTAGGGCCGAGGGGGGCAGATACGCAGTATTTT
CASSLGPRGADTQYF
>TRBV9|-|TRBD2|TRBJ2-2
TGTGCCAGCAGCCAAGGGACTAGCGGCACCGGGGAGCTGTTTTTT
CASSQGTSGTGELFF
>TRBV24-1|-|TRBD1|TRBJ1-3
TGTGCCACCAGTGAGACAGGGACAGGAAACACCATATATTTT
CATSETGTGNTIYF